This T cell receptor beta chain is drawn from a study of T-cell reconstitution after alpha-beta-depleted transplantation in children. Study results and caveats: In patients about two months after transplant, alpha-beta T cells reportedly arose from several hundred expanded graft clones.

The V gene's germline CDR1 is GTSNPN and CDR2 SVGIG (reference sequence). CDR3 length: 13 residues. V was clipped by 4 bases and J by 9 bases, with 18 bases between them. Turning to this clonotype: The antigen is not known.

Preparation of the TCRbeta library involved a method that used unique molecular identifiers. MiXCR was run by TCRdb on the PCR reads, yielding one entry per CDR3 protein. The top ten clones hold about 28% of a sample with about 900,000 distinct CDR3 sequences, about 29% of them seen once. The V and J genes are TRBV30 and TRBJ1-1; maybe TRBD1 (5 bases). The specimen was PBMCs, mostly from graft donor cells, collected 360 days after TCRalphabeta/CD19-depleted stem cell transplant. The receptor was derived from a boy younger than two who had a stem cell transplant for SCID, so the T cells may come from the graft donor. CDR3: CAWTETEGSKAFF. Written as DNA, the CDR3 is TGTGCCTGGACAGAGACGGAGGGGAGTAAAGCTTTCTTT.